This TCR beta chain was captured by sequencing in a study of metastatic and nonmetastatic thyroid tumors. This CDR3 spans 13 amino acids. The germline V gene encodes CDR1 LGHDT and CDR2 YNNKEL (reference sequence). The ends were cut back, 0 bases at V and 5 bases at J, with 5 bases in the middle. This clone is categorized as medium-sized. Ahead of thyroid surgery, no patient had received treatment of any kind. TCRdb reprocessed the PCR reads using MiXCR. The table includes 4,500 or so clones, roughly 30% detected once. This sequence was found in a male donor with papillary thyroid cancer or a benign thyroid nodule (not recorded which). Some clones in this sample may be carry-over from other donors' samples. The sequencing sample was made of adjacent normal tissue. The chain recombines TRBV3-1 with TRBJ1-5; D remains unclear. CDR3 loop: CASSQDWDQPQHF. CDR3 coding DNA: TGTGCCAGCAGCCAAGATTGGGATCAGCCCCAGCATTTT.